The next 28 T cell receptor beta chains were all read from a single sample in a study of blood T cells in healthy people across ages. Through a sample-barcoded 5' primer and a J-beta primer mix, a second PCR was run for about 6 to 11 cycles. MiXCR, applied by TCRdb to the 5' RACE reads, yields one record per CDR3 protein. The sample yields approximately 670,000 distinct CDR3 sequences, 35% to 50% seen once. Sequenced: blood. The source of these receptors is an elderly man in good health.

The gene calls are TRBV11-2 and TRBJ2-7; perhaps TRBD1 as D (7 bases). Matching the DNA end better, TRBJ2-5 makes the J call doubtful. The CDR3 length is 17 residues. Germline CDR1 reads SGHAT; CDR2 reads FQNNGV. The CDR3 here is CASSLLGGGGLRETQYF. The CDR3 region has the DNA TGTGCCAGCAGCTTATTAGGGGGCGGAGGGCTCCGGGAGACCCAGTACTTC.

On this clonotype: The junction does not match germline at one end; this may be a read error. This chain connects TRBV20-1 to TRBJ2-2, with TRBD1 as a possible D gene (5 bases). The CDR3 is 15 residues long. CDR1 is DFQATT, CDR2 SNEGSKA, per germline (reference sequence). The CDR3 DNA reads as TGCAGTGCTAGAGATATGAGCATGGACACCAGGGAGCTGTTTTTT. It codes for CSARDMSMDTRELFF.

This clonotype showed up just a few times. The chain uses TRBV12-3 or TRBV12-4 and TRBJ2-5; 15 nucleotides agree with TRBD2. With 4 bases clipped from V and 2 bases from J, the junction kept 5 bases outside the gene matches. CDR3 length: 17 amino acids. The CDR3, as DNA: TGTGCCAGCAGTTCGGGACTAGCGGGAGGTCCGCAAGAGACCCAGTACTTC. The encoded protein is CASSSGLAGGPQETQYF.

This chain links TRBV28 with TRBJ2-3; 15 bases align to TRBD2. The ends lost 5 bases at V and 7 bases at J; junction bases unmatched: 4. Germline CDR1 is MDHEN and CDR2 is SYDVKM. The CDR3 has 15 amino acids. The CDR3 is CASSNGLAGGYTQYF. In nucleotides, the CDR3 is TGTGCCAGCAGTAACGGACTAGCGGGAGGGTATACGCAGTATTTT.

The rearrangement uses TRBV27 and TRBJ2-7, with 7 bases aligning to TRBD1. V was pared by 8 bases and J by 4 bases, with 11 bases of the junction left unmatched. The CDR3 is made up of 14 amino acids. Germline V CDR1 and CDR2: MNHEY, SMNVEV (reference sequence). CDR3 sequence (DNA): TGTGCCAGCCGACCCGGGACAGCAGGTTACGAGCAGTACTTC. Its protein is CASRPGTAGYEQYF.

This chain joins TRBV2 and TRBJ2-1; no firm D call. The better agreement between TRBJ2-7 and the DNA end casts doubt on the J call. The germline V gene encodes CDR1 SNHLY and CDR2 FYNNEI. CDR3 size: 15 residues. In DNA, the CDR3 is TGTGCCAGCACCCGAACCCACAGCTCCTACAATGAGCAGTACTTC. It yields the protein CASTRTHSSYNEQYF.

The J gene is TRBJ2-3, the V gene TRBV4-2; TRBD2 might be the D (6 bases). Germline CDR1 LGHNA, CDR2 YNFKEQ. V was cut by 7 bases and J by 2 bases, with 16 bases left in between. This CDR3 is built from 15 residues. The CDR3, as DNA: TGTGCCAGCATGGAGGGGCCGGCAGTCACAGATACGCAGTATTTT. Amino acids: CASMEGPAVTDTQYF.

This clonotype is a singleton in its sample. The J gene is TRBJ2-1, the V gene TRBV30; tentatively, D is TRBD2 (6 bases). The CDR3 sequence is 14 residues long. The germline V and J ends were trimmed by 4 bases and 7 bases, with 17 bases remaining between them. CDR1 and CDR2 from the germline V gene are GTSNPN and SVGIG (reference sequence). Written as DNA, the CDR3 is TGTGCCTGGACTAAGCCCGGGAGAAGGAATGAGCAGTTCTTC. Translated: CAWTKPGRRNEQFF.

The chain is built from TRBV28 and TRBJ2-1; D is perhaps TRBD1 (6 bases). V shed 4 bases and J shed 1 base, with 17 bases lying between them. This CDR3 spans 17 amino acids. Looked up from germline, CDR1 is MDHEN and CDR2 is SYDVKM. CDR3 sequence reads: CASSWVWDTLSYNEQFF. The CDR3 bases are TGTGCCAGCAGTTGGGTGTGGGACACACTATCCTACAATGAGCAGTTCTTC. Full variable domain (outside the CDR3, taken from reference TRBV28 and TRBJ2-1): DVKVTQSSRYLVKRTGEKVFLECVQDMDHENMFWYRQDPGLGLRLIYFSYDVKMKEKGDIPEGYSVSREKKERFSLILESASTNQTSMYLCASSWVWDTLSYNEQFFGPGTRLTVL.

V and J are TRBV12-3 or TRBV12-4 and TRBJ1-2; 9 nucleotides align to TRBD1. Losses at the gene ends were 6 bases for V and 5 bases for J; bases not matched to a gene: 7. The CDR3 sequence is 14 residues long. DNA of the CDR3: TGTGCCAGCAGGAGCACCGGGACAGGGTATGGCTACACCTTC. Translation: CASRSTGTGYGYTF.

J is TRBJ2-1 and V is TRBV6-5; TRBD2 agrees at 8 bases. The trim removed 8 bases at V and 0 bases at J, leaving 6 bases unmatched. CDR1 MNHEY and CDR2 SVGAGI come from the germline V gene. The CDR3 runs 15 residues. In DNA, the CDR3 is TGTGCCAGCGCGACTAGCGACAGCTCCTACAATGAGCAGTTCTTC. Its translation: CASATSDSSYNEQFF.

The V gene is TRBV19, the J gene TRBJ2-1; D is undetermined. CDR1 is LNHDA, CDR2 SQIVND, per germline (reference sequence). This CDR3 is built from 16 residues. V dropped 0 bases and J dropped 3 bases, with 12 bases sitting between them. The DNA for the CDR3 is TGTGCCAGTAGTATAGATCGTCCGACCAACTACAATGAGCAGTTCTTC. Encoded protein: CASSIDRPTNYNEQFF.

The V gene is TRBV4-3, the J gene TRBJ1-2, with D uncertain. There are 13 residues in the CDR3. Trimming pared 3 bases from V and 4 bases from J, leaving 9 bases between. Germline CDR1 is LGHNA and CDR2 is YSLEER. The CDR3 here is CASSQSTIYGYTF. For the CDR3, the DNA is TGCGCCAGCAGCCAGTCAACAATCTATGGCTACACCTTC.

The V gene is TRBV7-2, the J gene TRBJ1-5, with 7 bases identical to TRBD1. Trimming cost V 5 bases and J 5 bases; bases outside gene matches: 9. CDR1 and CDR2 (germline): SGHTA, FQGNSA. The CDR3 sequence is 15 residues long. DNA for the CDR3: TGTGCCAGCAGCCAATTACAGGGGAGGGATCAGCCCCAGCATTTT. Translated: CASSQLQGRDQPQHF.

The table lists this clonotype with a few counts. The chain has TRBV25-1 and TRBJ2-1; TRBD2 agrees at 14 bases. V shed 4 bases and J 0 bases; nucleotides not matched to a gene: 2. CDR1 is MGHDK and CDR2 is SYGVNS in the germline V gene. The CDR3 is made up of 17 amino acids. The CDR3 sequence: CASSGTSGRSSYNEQFF. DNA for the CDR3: TGTGCCAGCAGTGGGACTAGCGGGAGGAGCTCCTACAATGAGCAGTTCTTC.

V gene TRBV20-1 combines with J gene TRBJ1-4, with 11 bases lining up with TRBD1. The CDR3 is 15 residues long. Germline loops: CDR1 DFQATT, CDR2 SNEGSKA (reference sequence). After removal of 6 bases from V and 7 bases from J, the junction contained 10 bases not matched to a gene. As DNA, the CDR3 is TGCAGTGCCAGCCCCGGGACAGGGGGTCGTGAAAAACTGTTTTTT. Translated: CSASPGTGGREKLFF.

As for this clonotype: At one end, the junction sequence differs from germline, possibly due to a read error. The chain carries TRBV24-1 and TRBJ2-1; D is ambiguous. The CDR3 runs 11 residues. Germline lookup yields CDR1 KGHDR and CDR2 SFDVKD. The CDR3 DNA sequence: TGTACCACCAGTGAACGCAATGAGCAGTTCTTC. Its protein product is CTTSERNEQFF.

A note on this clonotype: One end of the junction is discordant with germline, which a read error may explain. The CDR3 loop reads CSARGQGFSYERYF. The CDR3 region has the DNA TGCAGTGCGAGAGGACAGGGATTCTCCTACGAGCGGTACTTC. The V and J genes are TRBV20-1 and TRBJ2-7, with TRBD1 matching 8 bases. Germline assignment: CDR1 DFQATT and CDR2 SNEGSKA (reference sequence). The CDR3 loop spans 14 amino acids.

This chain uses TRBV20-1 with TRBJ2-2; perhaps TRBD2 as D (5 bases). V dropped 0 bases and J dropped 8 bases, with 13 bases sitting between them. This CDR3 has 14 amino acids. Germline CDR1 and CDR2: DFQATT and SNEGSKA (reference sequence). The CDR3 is CSARDLVGAGELFF. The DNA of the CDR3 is TGCAGTGCTAGAGATCTCGTGGGAGCTGGGGAGCTGTTTTTT.

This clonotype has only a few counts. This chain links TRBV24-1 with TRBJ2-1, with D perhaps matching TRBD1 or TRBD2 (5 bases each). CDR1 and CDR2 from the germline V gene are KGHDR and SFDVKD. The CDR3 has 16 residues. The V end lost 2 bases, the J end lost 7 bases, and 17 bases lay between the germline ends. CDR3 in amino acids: CATSDSNGALGNEQFF. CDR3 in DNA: TGTGCCACCAGTGATTCAAACGGGGCGTTGGGGAATGAGCAGTTCTTC.

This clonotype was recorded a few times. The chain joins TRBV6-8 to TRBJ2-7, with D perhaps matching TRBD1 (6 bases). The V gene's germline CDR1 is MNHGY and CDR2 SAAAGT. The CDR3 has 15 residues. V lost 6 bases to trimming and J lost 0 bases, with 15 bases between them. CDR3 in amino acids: CASSPGQPSSYEQYF. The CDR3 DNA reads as TGTGCCAGCAGCCCCGGACAGCCCAGCTCCTACGAGCAGTACTTC.

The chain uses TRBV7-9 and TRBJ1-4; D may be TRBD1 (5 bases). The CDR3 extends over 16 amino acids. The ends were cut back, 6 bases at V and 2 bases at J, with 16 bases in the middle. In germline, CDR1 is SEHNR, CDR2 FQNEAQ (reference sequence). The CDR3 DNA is TGTGCCAGCAGTTCATCTTATGGGGGGACTAATGAAAAACTGTTTTTT. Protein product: CASSSSYGGTNEKLFF.

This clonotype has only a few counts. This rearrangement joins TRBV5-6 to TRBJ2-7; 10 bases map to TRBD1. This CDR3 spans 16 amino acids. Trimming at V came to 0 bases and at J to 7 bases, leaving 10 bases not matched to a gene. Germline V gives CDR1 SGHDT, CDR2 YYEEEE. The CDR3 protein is CASSLGGTGEINEQYF. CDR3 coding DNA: TGTGCCAGCAGCTTGGGTGGGACAGGGGAGATCAATGAGCAGTACTTC.

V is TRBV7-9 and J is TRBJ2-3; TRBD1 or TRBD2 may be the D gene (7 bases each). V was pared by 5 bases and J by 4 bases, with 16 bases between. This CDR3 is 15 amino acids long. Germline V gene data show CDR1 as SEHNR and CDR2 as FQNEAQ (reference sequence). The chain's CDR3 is CASSKRDSGADTQYF. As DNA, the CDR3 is TGTGCCAGCAGCAAACGGGACAGCGGGGCAGATACGCAGTATTTT.

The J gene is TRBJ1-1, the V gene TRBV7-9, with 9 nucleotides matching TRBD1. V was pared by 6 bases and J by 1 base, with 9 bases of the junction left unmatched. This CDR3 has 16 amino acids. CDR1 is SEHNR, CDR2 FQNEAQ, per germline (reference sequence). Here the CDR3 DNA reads TGTGCCAGCAGTCCCGGGACAGGGTATGCGAACACTGAAGCTTTCTTT. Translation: CASSPGTGYANTEAFF. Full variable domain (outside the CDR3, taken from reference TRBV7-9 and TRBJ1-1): DTGVSQNPRHKITKRGQNVTFRCDPISEHNRLYWYRQTLGQGPEFLTYFQNEAQLEKSRLLSDRFSAERPKGSFSTLEIQRTEQGDSAMYLCASSPGTGYANTEAFFGQGTRLTVV.

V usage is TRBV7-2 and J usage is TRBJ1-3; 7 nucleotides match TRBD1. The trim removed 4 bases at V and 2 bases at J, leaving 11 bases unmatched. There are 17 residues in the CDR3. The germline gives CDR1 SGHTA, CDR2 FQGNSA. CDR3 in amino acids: CASSSPGQTRTGNTIYF. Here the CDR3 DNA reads TGTGCCAGCAGCTCCCCGGGACAGACGAGGACTGGAAACACCATATATTTT.

This CDR3 is CASSQYHGTGGYYGYTF. The CDR3, as DNA: TGCGCCAGCAGCCAATACCACGGGACAGGCGGATACTATGGCTACACCTTC. The J gene is TRBJ1-2, the V gene TRBV4-3; 8 nucleotides line up with TRBD1. Trimming cost V 2 bases and J 3 bases; bases outside gene matches: 11. This CDR3 contains 17 residues. Germline V CDR1 and CDR2: LGHNA, YSLEER.

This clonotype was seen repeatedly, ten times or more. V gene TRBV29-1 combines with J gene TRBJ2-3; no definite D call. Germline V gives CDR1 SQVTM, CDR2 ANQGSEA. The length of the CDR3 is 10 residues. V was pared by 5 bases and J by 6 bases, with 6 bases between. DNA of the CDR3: TGCAGCGTTTTCTTGGATACGCAGTATTTT. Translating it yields CSVFLDTQYF.